Listed here are 29 T cell receptor beta chains from one sample, sequenced in a study of blood T cell repertoires in COVID-19. Only in-frame clones appear in the TCRdb table, and some are missing; sequencing was by immunoSEQ multiplex PCR. Among a few hundred thousand clones listed, roughly 88% were seen once. Sequenced sample: PBMCs or T cells enriched from blood (not recorded which). These receptors were collected from a man between 18 and 29 years old who had recovered from COVID-19.

This clone was seen once. The V gene is TRBV11-2, the J gene TRBJ1-5; no clear D. Germline CDR1 is SGHAT and CDR2 is FQNNGV. This CDR3 has 15 residues. V was pared by 1 base and J by 0 bases, with 7 bases between. The CDR3 reads CASSLGAHSNQPQHF. For the CDR3, the DNA is TGTGCCAGCAGCTTAGGGGCCCATAGCAATCAGCCCCAGCATTTT.

The chain couples TRBV18 to TRBJ2-7; D perhaps matches TRBD1 (5 bases). The V and J ends lost 4 bases and 3 bases respectively, with 10 bases between them. From germline, CDR1 is KGHSH and CDR2 LQKENI. The CDR3 spans 13 residues. The CDR3 loop is CASSQRQSYEQYF. CDR3 nucleotide sequence: TGTGCCAGCTCACAGAGACAGAGCTACGAGCAGTACTTC. Full variable domain (outside the CDR3, taken from reference TRBV18 and TRBJ2-7): NAGVMQNPRHLVRRRGQEARLRCSPMKGHSHVYWYRQLPEEGLKFMVYLQKENIIDESGMPKERFSAEFPKEGPSILRIQQVVRGDSAAYFCASSQRQSYEQYFGPGTRLTVT.

The chain employs TRBV28 and TRBJ1-2; unclear D gene. Germline V CDR1 and CDR2: MDHEN, SYDVKM. With 5 bases removed from V and 3 bases from J, the gap between germline ends came to 16 bases. The CDR3 has 15 amino acids. As DNA, the CDR3 is TGTGCCAGCAGTCCCCGGGTCCTGGGTTACTATGGCTACACCTTC. Amino acids: CASSPRVLGYYGYTF.

This clone was observed a few times. V usage is TRBV28 and J usage is TRBJ1-2; weak D call: TRBD1 (6 bases). This CDR3 comprises 14 residues. Trimming cost V 4 bases and J 8 bases, with 17 bases left between them. From germline, CDR1 is MDHEN and CDR2 SYDVKM. The CDR3 region has the DNA TGTGCCAGCAGTTCAACCAGGGAGGGGGACGGCTACACCTTC. Encoded protein: CASSSTREGDGYTF.

CDR3: CATSDVPGTAGSGANVLTF. Written as DNA, the CDR3 is TGTGCCACCAGTGATGTGCCCGGGACAGCTGGCTCTGGGGCCAACGTCCTGACTTTC. The chain employs TRBV24-1 and TRBJ2-6; 7 bases are shared with TRBD1. CDR1 is KGHDR and CDR2 is SFDVKD in the germline V gene. The junction had 10 bases not matched to a gene; V was cut back by 3 bases and J by 0 bases. The CDR3 covers 19 residues.

This chain joins TRBV19 and TRBJ1-2; no reliable D call. Germline V lookup: CDR1 LNHDA, CDR2 SQIVND (reference sequence). V lost 3 bases, J lost 2 bases, and 10 bases lay in between. The CDR3 consists of 14 residues. The CDR3 protein is CASSILQANYGYTF. The CDR3 coding sequence is TGTGCCAGTAGTATCCTCCAGGCGAACTATGGCTACACCTTC.

The chain couples TRBV14 to TRBJ1-5; weak D call: TRBD1 (5 bases). The length of the CDR3 is 17 residues. V lost 1 base and J lost 2, with 15 bases in between. Germline CDR1 reads SGHDN; CDR2 reads FVKESK. This CDR3 reads CASSQVGRVYRNQPQHF. CDR3 DNA: TGTGCCAGCAGCCAAGTGGGCAGGGTTTATCGCAATCAGCCCCAGCATTTT.

The rearrangement joins TRBV4-2 to TRBJ1-1; a weak D match, TRBD1 (5 bases). The CDR3 contains 14 residues. Trimming took 3 bases from V and 6 from J, leaving 14 bases between them. Germline V gives CDR1 LGHNA, CDR2 YNFKEQ. The CDR3: CASSQLTGDAEAFF. In nucleotides, the CDR3 is TGTGCCAGCAGCCAGCTCACAGGAGACGCTGAAGCTTTCTTT.

This chain connects TRBV19 to TRBJ1-5; no clear D. Germline V CDR1 and CDR2: LNHDA, SQIVND (reference sequence). CDR3 length: 14 amino acids. Trimming took off 5 bases at V and 3 bases at J, with 11 bases between the two ends. In nucleotides, the CDR3 is TGTGCCAGTAGTCCCCTGGGCCTCAATCAGCCCCAGCATTTT. Translation: CASSPLGLNQPQHF.

This clone appeared a few times. The rearrangement joins TRBV2 to TRBJ1-1; tentatively, D is TRBD1 (6 bases). CDR3 length: 15 amino acids. The V end lost 7 bases, the J end lost 5 bases, and 20 bases lay between the germline ends. Germline assignment: CDR1 SNHLY and CDR2 FYNNEI. The CDR3, as DNA: TGTGCCAGCACCCGAAGGGGGGGGCTAAGGACTGAAGCTTTCTTT. Translating it yields CASTRRGGLRTEAFF.

The chain combines TRBV24-1 with TRBJ1-6; unclear D gene. The V gene lost 10 bases and the J gene lost 6 bases, with 15 bases spanning the gap. The CDR3 is made up of 14 amino acids. In germline, CDR1 is KGHDR, CDR2 SFDVKD. The CDR3 DNA follows: TGTGCCACTTACCCCGCCCAGTCTAATTCACCCCTCCACTTT. Protein sequence: CATYPAQSNSPLHF.

The CDR3 spells CASSHLLGRGGRDEQFF. The CDR3 DNA follows: TGTGCCAGCAGCCACCTACTAGGGCGGGGAGGTAGAGATGAGCAGTTCTTC. The gene calls are TRBV4-2 and TRBJ2-1; D is possibly TRBD2 (6 bases). Per the germline V gene, CDR1 is LGHNA and CDR2 is YNFKEQ. This CDR3 spans 17 amino acids. The ends were cut back, 3 bases at V and 8 bases at J, with 23 bases in the middle.

The rearrangement links TRBV6-6 to TRBJ1-1; tentatively, D is TRBD1 (6 bases). V lost 6 bases, J lost 7 bases, and 15 bases lay in between. The germline CDR1 and CDR2 sequences are MNHNY and SVGAGI (reference sequence). The CDR3 runs 13 residues. CDR3 nucleotide sequence: TGTGCCAGCAGCCTTATGTGGACAGATGAAGCTTTCTTT. This codes for CASSLMWTDEAFF.

The J gene is TRBJ2-1, the V gene TRBV2, with TRBD1 matching 9 bases. V shed 6 bases and J 8 bases; nucleotides not matched to a gene: 5. The CDR3 totals 13 residues. Germline V CDR1 and CDR2: SNHLY, FYNNEI. CDR3 in DNA: TGTGCCAGCAGGAGGACAGGGGAGGATGAGCAGTTCTTC. This gives the protein CASRRTGEDEQFF.

J is TRBJ1-6 and V is TRBV14; D is unclear. The V gene's germline CDR1 is SGHDN and CDR2 FVKESK. CDR3 length equals 16 residues. V dropped 1 base and J dropped 7 bases, with 14 bases sitting between them. CDR3 in DNA: TGTGCCAGCAGCCAAGTTCGCCCCGGTTCGAATTCACCCCTCCACTTT. As protein: CASSQVRPGSNSPLHF.

V is TRBV5-6 and J is TRBJ1-2; 9 nucleotides match TRBD1. The germline V gene encodes CDR1 SGHDT and CDR2 YYEEEE. The CDR3 sequence is 14 residues long. The ends lost 4 bases at V and 4 bases at J; junction bases unmatched: 5. CDR3 protein: CASSLGQGLYGYTF. In DNA, the CDR3 is TGTGCCAGCAGCCTGGGACAGGGACTCTATGGCTACACCTTC.

The V call is TRBV7-2, the J call TRBJ2-3, with 8 positions matching TRBD1. Germline V gene sequence: CDR1 SGHTA, CDR2 FQGNSA. The J segment lost 9 bases and the V segment lost 1 base, leaving 3 bases of the junction unmatched. The CDR3 is made up of 13 amino acids. CDR3 amino acids: CASSLGQGRTQYF. For the CDR3, the DNA is TGTGCCAGCAGCTTAGGACAGGGGAGGACGCAGTATTTT.

This clone was detected once. The chain is built from TRBV7-9 and TRBJ2-3; TRBD2 agrees at 8 bases. The CDR3 runs 17 residues. V was clipped by 3 bases and J by 0 bases; unmatched bases: 8. Looked up from germline, CDR1 is SEHNR and CDR2 is FQNEAQ (reference sequence). The CDR3 region is CASSLGGGISSTDTQYF. For the CDR3, the DNA is TGTGCCAGCAGCTTGGGCGGGGGGATCAGTAGCACAGATACGCAGTATTTT. Full variable domain (missing parts from reference TRBV7-9 and TRBJ2-3): DTGVSQNPRHKITKRGQNVTFRCDPISEHNRLYWYRQTLGQGPEFLTYFQNEAQLEKSRLLSDRFSAERPKGSFSTLEIQRTEQGDSAMYLCASSLGGGISSTDTQYFGPGTRLTVL.

V usage is TRBV6-5 and J usage is TRBJ1-2; 7 bases map to TRBD1. J was trimmed by 4 bases and V by 10 bases; bases with no gene match: 9. CDR1 is MNHEY, CDR2 SVGAGI, per germline. The CDR3 contains 13 residues. CDR3: CATTGQSIYGYTF. In DNA, the CDR3 is TGTGCCACTACGGGACAGTCCATCTATGGCTACACCTTC.

The chain joins TRBV7-2 to TRBJ2-7, with TRBD1 matching over 8 bases. Germline V gene sequence: CDR1 SGHTA, CDR2 FQGNSA. V was clipped by 5 bases and J by 5 bases; unmatched bases: 8. The CDR3 totals 14 residues. The CDR3 region is CASSEGTGSHEQYF. The CDR3 bases are TGTGCCAGCAGCGAGGGGACAGGTAGCCACGAGCAGTACTTC.

The chain is built from TRBV5-1 and TRBJ1-4; the D is unclear. Germline values: CDR1 SGHRS, CDR2 YFSETQ. CDR3 length equals 14 residues. V was shortened by 5 bases and J by 8 bases, with 16 bases between the two germline ends. The CDR3 DNA reads as TGCGCCAGCAGTCCGGACTTCGGAGACGAAAAACTGTTTTTT. Protein product: CASSPDFGDEKLFF.

CDR3 nucleotides: TGTGCCATCAGTGAGTCGAAGGACAGGGGCTCTAACTATGGCTACACCTTC. It codes for CAISESKDRGSNYGYTF. The chain couples TRBV10-3 to TRBJ1-2; 9 nucleotides line up with TRBD1. The CDR3 sequence is 17 residues long. Germline CDR1 and CDR2: ENHRY and SYGVKD. Losses at the gene ends were 0 bases for V and 0 bases for J; bases not matched to a gene: 5.

This rearrangement joins TRBV6-1 to TRBJ2-4; D remains ambiguous. This CDR3 is built from 14 residues. Trimming stripped 2 bases from V and 0 bases from J, with 5 bases between. CDR1 is MNHNS and CDR2 is SASEGT in the germline V gene. CDR3 residues: CASSELVAKNIQYF. The CDR3, as DNA: TGTGCCAGCAGTGAACTCGTAGCCAAAAACATTCAGTACTTC.

The sample holds a few counts of this clone. The chain combines TRBV28 with TRBJ1-5; maybe TRBD1 (6 bases). This CDR3 is 17 amino acids long. Germline CDR1 and CDR2: MDHEN and SYDVKM. Trimming pared 6 bases from V and 1 base from J, leaving 19 bases between. DNA for the CDR3: TGTGCCAGCAGCCCCGGGGGGGCAGGGGAGAGCAATCAGCCCCAGCATTTT. Its protein product is CASSPGGAGESNQPQHF.

This chain links TRBV2 with TRBJ1-1; D ambiguous. The CDR3 contains 12 residues. Trimming shortened V by 2 bases and J by 9 bases, and 10 bases separated the two germline ends. Germline CDR1 is SNHLY and CDR2 is FYNNEI. CDR3 region: CASSETEGQAFF. The CDR3 bases are TGTGCCAGCAGTGAAACGGAGGGTCAAGCTTTCTTT.

The V gene is TRBV7-3, the J gene TRBJ2-1; 8 nucleotides align to TRBD2. The CDR3 has 16 amino acids. V shed 2 bases and J 7 bases; nucleotides not matched to a gene: 10. CDR1 is SGHTA and CDR2 is FQGTGA in the germline V gene. CDR3 sequence: CASSLGGGLGNNEQFF. The CDR3 nucleotides read TGTGCCAGCAGCTTAGGTGGGGGACTAGGGAATAATGAGCAGTTCTTC.

The V and J genes are TRBV12-3 or TRBV12-4 and TRBJ1-1; TRBD1 matches 8 bases. Trimming removed 5 bases from V and 7 bases from J; junction bases left unmatched: 3. CDR3 length: 12 residues. The CDR3 DNA follows: TGTGCCAGCAGTCTCGACAGGGGTGAAGCTTTCTTT. It translates to CASSLDRGEAFF.

This clone appeared a single time. The chain recombines TRBV11-2 with TRBJ2-7; 9 bases are shared with TRBD2. Germline V lookup: CDR1 SGHAT, CDR2 FQNNGV. The J segment lost 5 bases and the V segment lost 3 bases, leaving 5 bases of the junction unmatched. The CDR3 spans 14 residues. This CDR3 is CASSLGLAWNEQYF. The CDR3 region has the DNA TGTGCCAGCAGCTTGGGACTAGCTTGGAACGAGCAGTACTTC. Looking up the rest from reference TRBV11-2 and TRBJ2-7 gives the full variable domain: EAGVAQSPRYKIIEKRQSVAFWCNPISGHATLYWYQQILGQGPKLLIQFQNNGVVDDSQLPKDRFSAERLKGVDSTLKIQPAKLEDSAVYLCASSLGLAWNEQYFGPGTRLTVT.

The genes are TRBV11-3 and TRBJ1-6; D gene ambiguous. Between the trimmed V and J ends, which lost 5 bases and 7 bases, there was a span of 15 bases. In germline, CDR1 is SGHNT, CDR2 YENEEA. The CDR3 length is 15 residues. CDR3: CASSAPRGQNSPLHF. CDR3 nucleotide sequence: TGTGCCAGCAGCGCCCCTCGGGGTCAAAATTCACCCCTCCACTTT.